A single sample gave rise to the 15 T cell receptor beta chains below, sequenced in a study of T cells after yellow fever vaccination. TCRdb passed the 5' RACE reads through MiXCR, listing each CDR3 protein once. The sample comprises about 160,000 distinct CDR3 sequences, approximately 6.7% of which are singletons, and roughly 2.5% rests with the top ten. Sequences were derived from CD4+ T cells sorted from PBMCs, sampled 5 days after the first yellow fever vaccination. These TCRs come from a man younger than 35 who received the YFV17D yellow fever vaccine.

This chain connects TRBV6-1 to TRBJ2-5; 7 nucleotides line up with TRBD2. Germline values: CDR1 MNHNS, CDR2 SASEGT. Germline trimming cut 6 bases from V and 5 bases from J; bases unmatched to any gene: 9. This CDR3 spans 14 amino acids. CDR3 DNA: TGTGCCAGCAGGGACGCACTGGGGGGGGAGACCCAGTACTTC. Its protein product is CASRDALGGETQYF.

J is TRBJ1-5 and V is TRBV5-1, with D tentatively TRBD1 (5 bases). In germline, CDR1 is SGHRS, CDR2 YFSETQ. V was cut by 4 bases and J by 2 bases, with 13 bases left in between. CDR3 length equals 15 residues. The CDR3 DNA sequence: TGCGCCAGCAGCCCCGGGGCAAACGGCAATCAGCCCCAGCATTTT. This translates into CASSPGANGNQPQHF.

The sample holds a few counts of this clonotype. V usage is TRBV7-6 and J usage is TRBJ1-1, with D perhaps TRBD1 (5 bases). The CDR3 is 15 amino acids. The V end lost 5 bases, the J end lost 5 bases, and 18 bases lay between the germline ends. Germline V CDR1 and CDR2: SGHVS, FNYEAQ. Written as DNA, the CDR3 is TGTGCCAGCAGCCGTCGCTCAGGGACGAGTACTGAAGCTTTCTTT. Its protein product is CASSRRSGTSTEAFF.

This clonotype showed up many times. The V call is TRBV10-3, the J call TRBJ2-5; D unclear. Germline V gene data show CDR1 as ENHRY and CDR2 as SYGVKD. Trimming left V 1 base short and J 1 base short, with 7 bases between. The CDR3 has 14 residues. CDR3 region: CAISEFRAQETQYF. Here the CDR3 DNA reads TGTGCCATCAGTGAGTTTCGGGCCCAAGAGACCCAGTACTTC.

This clonotype was recorded a few times. The V gene is TRBV5-6, the J gene TRBJ2-7; 9 nucleotides line up with TRBD1. V shed 4 bases and J 3 bases; nucleotides not matched to a gene: 5. Germline V lookup: CDR1 SGHDT, CDR2 YYEEEE. The CDR3 extends over 14 amino acids. The CDR3 here is CASSPRDRVYEQYV. The CDR3, as DNA: TGTGCCAGCAGCCCCCGGGACAGGGTCTACGAGCAGTACGTC.

In regard to this clonotype: This may arise from a read error, as a much more abundant clone is one base away. The chain employs TRBV12-3 or TRBV12-4 and TRBJ2-7; maybe TRBD2 (6 bases). The CDR3 covers 13 residues. The V and J ends lost 6 bases and 6 bases respectively, with 15 bases between them. The CDR3 is CASSEIAECEQYF. The CDR3 DNA follows: TGTGCCAGCAGCGAGATAGCGGAATGCGAGCAGTACTTC.

This clonotype was found a few times. The V and J genes are TRBV5-1 and TRBJ2-1; D remains unclear. V shed 3 bases and J shed 4 bases, with 14 bases lying between them. The CDR3 extends over 15 amino acids. CDR1 and CDR2 from the germline V gene are SGHRS and YFSETQ. The CDR3 bases are TGCGCCAGCAGCTCCGTCGGGTCATTTTACAATGAGCAGTTCTTC. Encoded protein: CASSSVGSFYNEQFF.

This clonotype was seen only a few times. The chain joins TRBV27 to TRBJ2-3; 10 bases map to TRBD2. Looked up from germline, CDR1 is MNHEY and CDR2 is SMNVEV (reference sequence). The V gene end was trimmed by 4 bases and the J gene end by 6 bases; junction bases not matched to a gene: 4. The CDR3 spans 14 residues. As DNA, the CDR3 is TGTGCCAGCAGTTCCCAGCGGGGGGGGGATACGCAGTATTTT. Translated: CASSSQRGGDTQYF.

This clonotype was seen repeatedly, ten times or more. The chain is built from TRBV7-7 and TRBJ2-3; no clear D. Trimming removed 4 bases at V and 2 bases at J, with 10 bases between. The CDR3 sequence is 14 residues long. Germline CDR1 reads SSHAT; CDR2 reads FNYEAQ (reference sequence). The CDR3 region is CASSSLSNTDTQYF. CDR3 nucleotide sequence: TGTGCCAGCAGCTCTCTATCAAACACAGATACGCAGTATTTT.

The chain links TRBV20-1 to TRBJ1-1; D is possibly TRBD1 (6 bases). The ends were cut back, 3 bases at V and 5 bases at J, with 16 bases in the middle. Per the germline V gene, CDR1 is DFQATT and CDR2 is SNEGSKA (reference sequence). The CDR3 has 14 residues. Written as DNA, the CDR3 is TGCAGTGCTAGTGATACAGGGATGGTGACTGAAGCTTTCTTT. It codes for CSASDTGMVTEAFF.

In its sample, this clonotype was seen many times. The CDR3 nucleotides read TGTGCCAGCAGTCCACGCCGAAACACTGAAGCTTTCTTT. Protein: CASSPRRNTEAFF. This chain uses TRBV12-3 or TRBV12-4 with TRBJ1-1, with D uncertain. The CDR3 has 13 amino acids. V shed 5 bases and J shed 2 bases, with 9 bases lying between them.

This clonotype was seen only once. This may arise from a read error, as a much more abundant clone is one base away. This chain connects TRBV6-2 or TRBV6-3 to TRBJ1-6; the D is unclear. Between the trimmed V and J ends, which lost 5 bases and 10 bases, there was a span of 9 bases. CDR1 is MNHEY, CDR2 SVGEGT, per germline. The CDR3 covers 12 residues. The CDR3 nucleotides read TGTGCCAGCAGTCACCCCGGATCACCCCTCCACTTT. This codes for CASSHPGSPLHF.

This clonotype was counted ten times or more. The chain couples TRBV6-1 to TRBJ2-7; 7 bases map to TRBD1. This CDR3 has 13 residues. The ends lost 4 bases at V and 2 bases at J; junction bases unmatched: 2. The germline gives CDR1 MNHNS, CDR2 SASEGT. CDR3 residues: CASSVTGAYEQYV. The CDR3 DNA sequence: TGTGCCAGCAGTGTTACAGGGGCCTACGAGCAGTACGTC.

This clonotype was counted a few times. The chain recombines TRBV2 with TRBJ1-1; no reliable D call. The CDR3 contains 13 residues. Germline values: CDR1 SNHLY, CDR2 FYNNEI. V was trimmed by 6 bases and J by 5 bases, leaving 13 bases between them. The CDR3 here is CASRTASGTEAFF. The CDR3 coding sequence is TGTGCCAGCAGAACAGCCTCTGGGACTGAAGCTTTCTTT.

This clonotype was seen ten or more times. This chain connects TRBV10-2 to TRBJ1-2, with TRBD1 matching 9 bases. CDR1 WSHSY and CDR2 SAAADI come from the germline V gene. V lost 5 bases and J lost 5; bases outside the gene matches: 3. This CDR3 is built from 13 residues. The CDR3 region has the DNA TGCGCCAGCAGTCAAGGGACAGGGTATGGCTACACCTTC. Protein product: CASSQGTGYGYTF.